This T cell receptor (beta chain) was identified during a study of shared clonotypes between healthy human individuals. About the study: Those who served as donors were a couple of women and three men between the ages of 18 and 49.

Authors' processing steps: ImmunoSEQ output held junction-only sequences without quality scores, so filtering differed. The table came from immunoSEQ multiplex PCR; TCRdb's copy has only in-frame clones and leaves some out. V and J calls and clone size are those listed in that table; D and trimming were worked out from the DNA. Of around 2.5 million clones in the sample, approximately 93% were seen once. General observations from the study: With several donors compared, roughly 4.9% of naive CD4 clonotypes were shared.

A note on this clone: The antigen remains undetermined.

CD4+ cell separation produced CD45RA+ naive and CD45RA-negative memory subsets. Trimming pared 5 bases from V and 10 bases from J, leaving 18 bases between. The CDR3 length is 14 residues. Germline V gives CDR1 MNHEY, CDR2 SVGAGI. The TCR originated in a man aged 18-30 years in good health. Some clones in this sample may be carry-over from other donors' samples. The chain combines TRBV6-5 with TRBJ1-5, with a weak D call TRBD1 (6 bases). Sequencing was done on a sample of naive CD4+ T cells from PBMCs. The subset was: CD45RA+ positively selected. The CDR3 sequence: CASSNDRTLGPQHF. The CDR3 DNA is TGTGCCAGCAGTAACGACAGGACCTTGGGTCCCCAGCATTTT.